The T cell receptor (beta chain) under discussion was sequenced for a study of blood T cell repertoires in COVID-19. The trim removed 2 bases at V and 4 bases at J, leaving 2 bases unmatched. The CDR3 contains 14 residues. Germline CDR1 SGHVS, CDR2 FQNEAQ. The assay was immunoSEQ multiplex PCR, and TCRdb's table has in-frame clones only and misses some. Here the sample spans some 320,000 clones, around 87% being singletons. Each participant's cohort was designated according to participant-reported clinical history. The J gene is TRBJ2-3, the V gene TRBV7-8; TRBD2 agrees at 8 bases. The sequenced sample was PBMCs or T cells enriched from blood (not recorded which). The clonotype was recovered from a woman aged 25 to 39 who had recovered from COVID-19. The CDR3 DNA reads as TGTGCCAGCAGCTTACGGCGGGGGGCAGATACGCAGTATTTT. This translates into CASSLRRGADTQYF. Full variable domain (outside the CDR3, taken from reference TRBV7-8 and TRBJ2-3): GAGVSQSPRYKVAKRGQDVALRCDPISGHVSLFWYQQALGQGPEFLTYFQNEAQLDKSGLPSDRFFAERPEGSVSTLKIQRTQQEDSAVYLCASSLRRGADTQYFGPGTRLTVL.